This T cell receptor beta chain was captured by sequencing in a study of blood T cell repertoires in COVID-19. Study-wide context: Some COVID-19 samples were acute and others convalescent; all came from the United States, Italy and Spain. In each case, the material was cDNA or gDNA derived from T cells, B-cell-depleted T cells, or PBMCs.

Method: immunoSEQ multiplex PCR; TCRdb's copy keeps in-frame clones and lacks some. This sample has about 320,000 clones, with roughly nine tenths found just once. The length of the CDR3 is 16 residues. The trim removed 4 bases at V and 0 bases at J, leaving 4 bases unmatched. The germline V gene encodes CDR1 LNHDA and CDR2 SQIVND (reference sequence). The TCR was taken from a man aged 55 to 70 who had recovered from COVID-19. Sequenced input: PBMCs or T cells enriched from blood (not recorded which). This sequence joins TRBV19 and TRBJ2-2; 8 positions match TRBD2. The CDR3: CASSNTGLANTGELFF. The CDR3 nucleotides read TGTGCCAGTAGTAACACGGGACTAGCGAACACCGGGGAGCTGTTTTTT.